This T cell receptor (beta chain) was documented in a study of T cell responses to AZD1222 COVID-19 vaccine. Assay used: immunoSEQ multiplex PCR; TCRdb lists only in-frame clones, some missing. Of under 100,000 clones detected, 85% to 95% appear once; the ten largest clones hold about 5.2%. The CDR3 is 13 amino acids. Unmatched junction bases numbered 1, after V lost 4 bases and J lost 2 bases. From germline, CDR1 is SNHLY and CDR2 FYNNEI. The chain uses TRBV2 and TRBJ1-1; 7 nucleotides align to TRBD1. The starting material was peripheral blood, obtained on day 0 of AZD1222 vaccination. The receptor was isolated from an adult in good health. CDR3 loop: CASSGDSNTEAFF. CDR3 DNA: TGTGCCAGCAGTGGGGACAGCAACACTGAAGCTTTCTTT.